These 30 T cell receptor beta chains were all obtained from the same sample, sequenced in a study of T cells after yellow fever vaccination. One entry per CDR3 protein, called by TCRdb with MiXCR from the 5' RACE reads. The sample lists approximately 240,000 distinct CDR3 sequences; approximately 3.6% were seen once. Sequencing was performed on PBMCs, taken 15 days after the yellow fever booster vaccination. The receptors here all came from a man younger than 35 who received the YFV17D yellow fever vaccine.

This clonotype was recorded many times. The J gene is TRBJ2-1, the V gene TRBV7-2, with 7 nucleotides matching TRBD2. Germline V CDR1 and CDR2: SGHTA, FQGNSA. V dropped 4 bases and J dropped 0; count of bases not matched to a gene: 6. This CDR3 is built from 16 residues. CDR3 protein: CASSYSGGSSYNEQFF. As DNA, the CDR3 is TGTGCCAGCAGCTATTCGGGGGGAAGCTCCTACAATGAGCAGTTCTTC.

This clonotype was observed at least ten times. The rearrangement uses TRBV5-5 and TRBJ2-3; 7 nucleotides line up with TRBD1. Trimming at V came to 4 bases and at J to 4 bases, leaving 6 bases not matched to a gene. The germline CDR1 and CDR2 sequences are SGHKS and YYEKEE (reference sequence). The CDR3 is 14 amino acids. The CDR3 protein is CASSHWTGPDTQYF. CDR3 nucleotides: TGTGCCAGCAGCCATTGGACAGGCCCAGATACGCAGTATTTT.

This clonotype was recorded at least ten times. This chain joins TRBV30 and TRBJ2-2, with D unclear. The CDR3 sequence is 12 residues long. V shed 2 bases and J shed 3 bases, with 4 bases lying between them. CDR1 and CDR2 (germline): GTSNPN, SVGIG (reference sequence). CDR3: CAWSRHTGELFF. CDR3 sequence (DNA): TGTGCCTGGAGTAGACACACCGGGGAGCTGTTTTTT.

This clonotype has a count of ten or more. The chain recombines TRBV5-1 with TRBJ2-7, with TRBD1 matching 11 bases. The ends lost 6 bases at V and 4 bases at J; junction bases unmatched: 6. CDR1 is SGHRS and CDR2 is YFSETQ in the germline V gene. The CDR3 has 14 amino acids. Here the CDR3 DNA reads TGCGCCAGCACCCGGGACAGGGGGGGATACGAGCAGTACTTC. Its translation: CASTRDRGGYEQYF. Complete variable domain (other parts from reference TRBV5-1 and TRBJ2-7): KAGVTQTPRYLIKTRGQQVTLSCSPISGHRSVSWYQQTPGQGLQFLFEYFSETQRNKGNFPGRFSGRQFSNSRSEMNVSTLELGDSALYLCASTRDRGGYEQYFGPGTRLTVT.

This clonotype was counted at least ten times. The chain carries TRBV5-1 and TRBJ1-5; D remains unclear. Per the germline V gene, CDR1 is SGHRS and CDR2 is YFSETQ. This CDR3 has 15 amino acids. V lost 1 base and J 3 bases, leaving 11 bases between the germline ends. The CDR3 loop is CASSLRGAVNQPQHF. CDR3 nucleotides: TGCGCCAGCAGCTTGAGAGGCGCCGTCAATCAGCCCCAGCATTTT. Full variable domain (outside the CDR3, taken from reference TRBV5-1 and TRBJ1-5): KAGVTQTPRYLIKTRGQQVTLSCSPISGHRSVSWYQQTPGQGLQFLFEYFSETQRNKGNFPGRFSGRQFSNSRSEMNVSTLELGDSALYLCASSLRGAVNQPQHFGDGTRLSIL.

This clonotype has a count of ten or more. The CDR3 nucleotides are TGTGCCAGCAGCCAAGGAGTCGCGTTTCCCCTCCACTTT. This codes for CASSQGVAFPLHF. This chain joins TRBV3-1 and TRBJ1-6; unclear D gene. The germline V gene has CDR1 LGHDT and CDR2 YNNKEL (reference sequence). V gave up 1 base and J gave up 13 bases, with 11 bases separating them. This CDR3 is 13 amino acids long.

This clonotype was seen repeatedly, ten times or more. This rearrangement joins TRBV5-1 to TRBJ2-1, with 12 bases fitting TRBD2. Looked up from germline, CDR1 is SGHRS and CDR2 is YFSETQ. Trimming took 4 bases from V and 2 from J; bases not matched to a gene: 1. There are 15 residues in the CDR3. CDR3 protein: CASSPSGGAYNEQFF. CDR3 nucleotide sequence: TGCGCCAGCAGCCCTAGCGGGGGGGCCTACAATGAGCAGTTCTTC.

This clonotype was found many times. This chain connects TRBV30 to TRBJ2-5; 8 nucleotides align to TRBD2. J lost 4 bases, V lost 0 bases, and 7 bases had no gene match. Germline lookup yields CDR1 GTSNPN and CDR2 SVGIG (reference sequence). This CDR3 has 15 residues. The CDR3 coding sequence is TGTGCCTGGAGTGTACGCGGGGGGCCGGGAGAGACCCAGTACTTC. Translating it yields CAWSVRGGPGETQYF.

This clonotype has ten or more counts. V usage is TRBV7-2 and J usage is TRBJ1-3; D is unresolved. This CDR3 contains 15 residues. Germline loops: CDR1 SGHTA, CDR2 FQGNSA. Trimming left V 2 bases short and J 8 bases short, with 16 bases between. The CDR3 region has the DNA TGTGCCAGCAGCTTATTCCTTGGGGTGGTGGACACCATATATTTT. This encodes CASSLFLGVVDTIYF.

This clonotype appeared many times. This CDR3 is CSALAGGLSYEQYV. The CDR3 bases are TGCAGTGCTCTAGCGGGGGGGCTTTCCTACGAGCAGTACGTC. This chain uses TRBV20-1 with TRBJ2-7, with 12 bases aligning to TRBD2. CDR3 length: 14 amino acids. V trimming: 5 bases; J trimming: 1 base; junction bases outside the gene matches: 3. CDR1 is DFQATT and CDR2 is SNEGSKA in the germline V gene (reference sequence).

This clonotype was seen many times. The chain links TRBV5-6 to TRBJ2-3, with TRBD1 matching over 7 bases. Germline V gene lookup returns CDR1 SGHDT and CDR2 YYEEEE. This CDR3 spans 14 amino acids. The J segment lost 6 bases and the V segment lost 4 bases, leaving 8 bases of the junction unmatched. CDR3 sequence reads: CASSPRQGRDTQYF. Written as DNA, the CDR3 is TGTGCCAGCAGCCCCAGACAGGGCCGGGATACGCAGTATTTT.

This clonotype has more than one count but fewer than ten. The chain couples TRBV3-1 to TRBJ1-1, with D unclear. V lost 0 bases to trimming and J lost 6 bases, with 20 bases between them. The CDR3 runs to 17 residues. Germline CDR1 LGHDT, CDR2 YNNKEL (reference sequence). The CDR3 protein is CASSQDGVRGYTSEAFF. Written as DNA, the CDR3 is TGTGCCAGCAGCCAAGATGGGGTCCGTGGCTACACTTCTGAAGCTTTCTTT.

This clonotype was detected many times. J is TRBJ2-3 and V is TRBV11-2; D gene uncertain. Germline V gene lookup returns CDR1 SGHAT and CDR2 FQNNGV. Trimming took 4 bases from V and 7 from J, leaving 15 bases between them. The CDR3 is 14 residues long. CDR3 loop: CASSSGGRSNTQYF. The CDR3 DNA follows: TGTGCCAGCAGCTCGGGCGGCAGGTCGAATACGCAGTATTTT. The complete variable domain, with remaining parts taken from reference TRBV11-2 and TRBJ2-3, reads EAGVAQSPRYKIIEKRQSVAFWCNPISGHATLYWYQQILGQGPKLLIQFQNNGVVDDSQLPKDRFSAERLKGVDSTLKIQPAKLEDSAVYLCASSSGGRSNTQYFGPGTRLTVL.

This clonotype has at least ten counts. The chain combines TRBV5-6 with TRBJ2-2; unclear D gene. The CDR3 spans 16 residues. The ends were cut back, 3 bases at V and 1 base at J, with 13 bases in the middle. From germline, CDR1 is SGHDT and CDR2 YYEEEE. The CDR3 loop is CASSYWNLLNTGELFF. The CDR3 nucleotides read TGTGCCAGCAGCTATTGGAACCTTTTGAACACCGGGGAGCTGTTTTTT.

This clonotype was picked up many times. The CDR3 DNA follows: TGTGCCATCAGTGATACTAGCGGGGGGGAGTTGGAGACCCAGTACTTC. Amino acids: CAISDTSGGELETQYF. This chain connects TRBV10-3 to TRBJ2-5; 13 bases are a match to TRBD2. CDR3 length: 16 residues. J lost 5 bases, V lost 3 bases, and 6 bases had no gene match. Germline-derived CDR1 and CDR2 are ENHRY and SYGVKD.

This clonotype was picked up many times. The genes are TRBV7-6 and TRBJ2-1, with D perhaps matching TRBD1 or TRBD2 (6 bases each). CDR1 and CDR2 (germline): SGHVS, FNYEAQ. V gave up 4 bases and J gave up 7 bases, with 20 bases separating them. CDR3 size: 16 residues. The chain's CDR3 is CASSSLPGANGNEQFF. As DNA, the CDR3 is TGTGCCAGCAGCTCCCTTCCGGGGGCCAATGGGAATGAGCAGTTCTTC.

This clonotype was seen ten or more times. V gene TRBV20-1 combines with J gene TRBJ2-1; possible D gene TRBD1, 7 bases. Germline V gene data show CDR1 as DFQATT and CDR2 as SNEGSKA (reference sequence). Between the trimmed V and J ends, which lost 3 bases and 8 bases, there was a span of 20 bases. The CDR3 is made up of 15 amino acids. CDR3 DNA sequence: TGCAGTGCTAGGGTAGCGCAGGGGGGATCCGATGAGCAGTTCTTC. Encoded protein: CSARVAQGGSDEQFF.

In its sample, this clonotype was seen many times. The junction departs from the called germline gene at one end, perhaps through a read error. The chain uses TRBV20-1 and TRBJ1-2; 7 nucleotides agree with TRBD1. Looked up from germline, CDR1 is DFQATT and CDR2 is SNEGSKA (reference sequence). The CDR3 contains 13 residues. CDR3 amino acids: CSARDNRVDRCPF. As DNA, the CDR3 is TGCAGTGCTAGAGATAATAGGGTGGACAGGTGCCCCTTC.

This clonotype was counted many times. The chain is built from TRBV6-2 or TRBV6-3 and TRBJ1-2; no clear D. V lost 5 bases and J lost 6, with 7 bases in between. The length of the CDR3 is 11 residues. Per the germline V gene, CDR1 is MNHEY and CDR2 is SVGEGT. The CDR3 coding sequence is TGTGCCAGCAGTGCCCCGAATGGCTACACCTTC. Translating it yields CASSAPNGYTF.

This clonotype was picked up many times. This rearrangement joins TRBV18 to TRBJ1-5, with D possibly matching TRBD1 (6 bases). The CDR3 consists of 14 residues. CDR1 is KGHSH, CDR2 LQKENI, per germline. Trimming removed 2 bases at V and 2 bases at J, with 7 bases between. This CDR3 is CASSPYRGNQPQHF. CDR3 in DNA: TGTGCCAGCTCACCATACAGGGGCAATCAGCCCCAGCATTTT.

This clonotype was seen at least ten times. The chain employs TRBV20-1 and TRBJ1-4; no clear D. CDR1 and CDR2 (germline): DFQATT, SNEGSKA (reference sequence). The CDR3 is 12 residues long. V gave up 3 bases and J gave up 5 bases, with 7 bases separating them. The CDR3 protein is CSASYGNEKLFF. The CDR3 DNA reads as TGCAGTGCTAGTTATGGGAATGAAAAACTGTTTTTT.

This clonotype was recorded at least ten times. The genes are TRBV11-3 and TRBJ2-5, with D perhaps TRBD2 (6 bases). V lost 3 bases to trimming and J lost 5 bases, with 10 bases between them. The CDR3 has 13 residues. Germline CDR1 and CDR2: SGHNT and YENEEA. CDR3 in DNA: TGTGCCAGCAGCTTGGGGGAGGAGGAGACCCAGTACTTC. This sequence encodes CASSLGEEETQYF.

This clonotype was seen at least ten times. V usage is TRBV20-1 and J usage is TRBJ2-1; TRBD2 aligns across 14 bases. Germline CDR1 and CDR2: DFQATT and SNEGSKA (reference sequence). Trimming removed 1 base from V and 2 bases from J; junction bases left unmatched: 1. CDR3 length: 16 amino acids. CDR3 sequence reads: CSARGLAGGAYNEQFF. The CDR3 nucleotides read TGCAGTGCTAGAGGACTAGCGGGGGGGGCCTACAATGAGCAGTTCTTC.

The table lists this clonotype with many counts. The chain recombines TRBV7-9 with TRBJ2-3, with D uncertain. CDR1 and CDR2 from the germline V gene are SEHNR and FQNEAQ (reference sequence). This CDR3 is built from 13 residues. V was clipped by 1 base and J by 8 bases, with 10 bases between them. The CDR3 spells CASSLVGKATQYF. The CDR3 DNA sequence: TGTGCCAGCAGCTTAGTCGGCAAGGCTACGCAGTATTTT.

This clonotype was counted at least ten times. V is TRBV28 and J is TRBJ1-1; no firm D call. This CDR3 has 11 amino acids. Germline V lookup: CDR1 MDHEN, CDR2 SYDVKM. Trimming pared 4 bases from V and 2 bases from J, leaving 2 bases between. This CDR3 is CASSSNTEAFF. The CDR3 nucleotides are TGTGCCAGCAGTTCAAACACTGAAGCTTTCTTT.

The sample holds many counts of this clonotype. The chain links TRBV12-3 or TRBV12-4 to TRBJ2-2; 9 bases fit TRBD1. J was trimmed by 4 bases and V by 5 bases; bases with no gene match: 5. The CDR3 is made up of 15 amino acids. Written as DNA, the CDR3 is TGTGCCAGCAGTACCCCGGACAGGGGCACCGGGGAGCTGTTTTTT. Its protein is CASSTPDRGTGELFF.

This clonotype was detected many times. This rearrangement joins TRBV20-1 to TRBJ1-2; D gene unclear. Germline V CDR1 and CDR2: DFQATT, SNEGSKA (reference sequence). V lost 3 bases and J 8 bases, leaving 16 bases between the germline ends. This CDR3 is 13 amino acids long. CDR3: CSARDSSKVGYTF. CDR3 DNA: TGCAGTGCTAGGGACTCCTCAAAGGTGGGCTACACCTTC.

This clonotype was counted ten times or more. The chain uses TRBV20-1 and TRBJ2-7; 9 bases align to TRBD1. CDR3 size: 14 residues. The germline CDR1 and CDR2 sequences are DFQATT and SNEGSKA (reference sequence). The J segment lost 4 bases and the V segment lost 2 bases, leaving 6 bases of the junction unmatched. The CDR3 is CSARPGQGTYEQYF. The CDR3 nucleotides are TGCAGTGCTAGACCCGGACAGGGGACTTACGAGCAGTACTTC.

This clonotype showed up many times. This chain links TRBV18 with TRBJ2-3, with a possible D match to TRBD1 (5 bases). The germline V and J ends were trimmed by 6 bases and 5 bases, with 12 bases remaining between them. The length of the CDR3 is 13 residues. Germline V gives CDR1 KGHSH, CDR2 LQKENI. The CDR3 sequence: CASSRTSGDTQYF. In DNA form, the CDR3 reads TGTGCCAGCTCGCGGACATCGGGAGATACGCAGTATTTT.

In its sample, this clonotype was seen many times. This sequence joins TRBV7-9 and TRBJ2-3, with a weak D call TRBD2 (5 bases). The CDR3 has 14 amino acids. V was pared by 5 bases and J by 4 bases, with 13 bases between. Germline values: CDR1 SEHNR, CDR2 FQNEAQ (reference sequence). DNA of the CDR3: TGTGCCAGCAGCCTGGACTCAACCCCAGATACGCAGTATTTT. Translation: CASSLDSTPDTQYF.